Listed here are 20 T cell receptor beta chains from one sample, sequenced in a study of blood T cell repertoires in COVID-19. The repertoire was sequenced with immunoSEQ multiplex PCR; TCRdb's copy has only in-frame clones and lacks some. The sample gives 150,000 to 200,000 clones, around 84% of which show up once; roughly 15% is in the top ten. Sequencing was performed on peripheral blood. These receptors were obtained from a woman between 65 and 79 years old with COVID-19, enrolled during active disease.

The chain carries TRBV28 and TRBJ2-1; 8 positions agree with TRBD2. The ends lost 5 bases at V and 3 bases at J; junction bases unmatched: 6. Germline V gene data show CDR1 as MDHEN and CDR2 as SYDVKM. This CDR3 spans 15 amino acids. The CDR3 is CASSETSDFYNEQFF. In DNA, the CDR3 is TGTGCCAGCAGTGAGACTAGCGACTTCTACAATGAGCAGTTCTTC.

The J gene is TRBJ1-1, the V gene TRBV28; tentative D call: TRBD1 (6 bases). V was clipped by 5 bases and J by 5 bases, with 12 bases between them. CDR1 and CDR2 (germline): MDHEN, SYDVKM. The CDR3 has 13 residues. The CDR3 loop reads CASSPTGKTEAFF. Written as DNA, the CDR3 is TGTGCCAGCAGTCCTACAGGGAAGACTGAAGCTTTCTTT.

The chain couples TRBV10-2 to TRBJ1-4; D remains unclear. CDR1 and CDR2 from the germline V gene are WSHSY and SAAADI. The ends were cut back, 7 bases at V and 7 bases at J, with 13 bases in the middle. The CDR3 is 13 residues long. The CDR3 loop is CASTPWRSEKLFF. CDR3 DNA: TGCGCCAGCACTCCCTGGAGGAGTGAAAAACTGTTTTTT.

This clone turned up a few times. The rearrangement links TRBV27 to TRBJ1-5; no clear D. The CDR3 is 16 residues long. Per germline, CDR1 MNHEY and CDR2 SMNVEV (reference sequence). V was pared by 6 bases and J by 5 bases, with 20 bases between. The CDR3 bases are TGTGCCAGCAGAAAAACCTTTGGACTGAATGATCAGCCCCAGCATTTT. Its translation: CASRKTFGLNDQPQHF.

CDR3 in DNA: TGTGCCAGAAGCTTCCTTATAGCGGGGGGGCCGGGGGAGACCCAGTACTTC. Its translation is CARSFLIAGGPGETQYF. The V gene is TRBV7-5, the J gene TRBJ2-5; no DNA check was done on the table's D call, TRBD2. TRBV7-5 is a pseudogene segment. The CDR3 is 17 residues long.

The chain has TRBV6-5 and TRBJ1-2; no clear D. The germline CDR1 and CDR2 sequences are MNHEY and SVGAGI. Trimming removed 0 bases at V and 5 bases at J, with 10 bases between. This CDR3 comprises 14 residues. CDR3 in DNA: TGTGCCAGCAGTTACTCGAGAGTAGTTTATGGCTACACCTTC. This encodes CASSYSRVVYGYTF.

The rearrangement links TRBV25-1 to TRBJ1-6; TRBD1 agrees at 7 bases. Germline CDR1 MGHDK, CDR2 SYGVNS. J gave up 3 bases and V 2 bases, and 4 bases lay outside the gene matches. The CDR3 has 16 residues. The CDR3 sequence: CASSEPSGGYNSPLHF. CDR3 DNA sequence: TGTGCCAGCAGTGAACCCTCAGGGGGCTATAATTCACCCCTCCACTTT.

The V gene is TRBV5-1, the J gene TRBJ1-6; no reliable D call. Trimming took off 0 bases at V and 0 bases at J, with 10 bases between the two ends. The CDR3 consists of 17 residues. CDR1 is SGHRS and CDR2 is YFSETQ in the germline V gene. The CDR3 nucleotides read TGCGCCAGCAGCTTGGATCCAGCGAGCTCCTATAATTCACCCCTCCACTTT. Translated: CASSLDPASSYNSPLHF.

The chain recombines TRBV4-1 with TRBJ2-3; the D is unclear. CDR3 length: 12 residues. CDR1 is MGHRA and CDR2 is YSYEKL in the germline V gene. The V end was cut by 4 bases, the J end by 5 bases, with 7 bases between. Here the CDR3 DNA reads TGCGCCAGCAGCCTAACGGGAGATACGCAGTATTTT. Protein: CASSLTGDTQYF.

The chain is built from TRBV30 and TRBJ1-6, with unresolved D. From germline, CDR1 is GTSNPN and CDR2 SVGIG (reference sequence). This CDR3 has 14 residues. V was cut by 3 bases and J by 7 bases, with 13 bases left in between. DNA for the CDR3: TGTGCCTGGAGGGTCGGGAGGAGGAATTCACCCCTCCACTTT. Translation gives CAWRVGRRNSPLHF.

V gene TRBV12-3 or TRBV12-4 combines with J gene TRBJ2-7; no clear D. CDR3 size: 12 residues. V lost 2 bases and J 6 bases, leaving 8 bases between the germline ends. The CDR3 protein is CASSLSSTEQYF. CDR3 nucleotide sequence: TGTGCCAGCAGTTTAAGTAGCACCGAGCAGTACTTC.

The chain recombines TRBV5-6 with TRBJ2-1, with TRBD1 matching 7 bases. Germline V lookup: CDR1 SGHDT, CDR2 YYEEEE. There are 14 residues in the CDR3. Trimming cost V 0 bases and J 10 bases; bases outside gene matches: 7. CDR3 nucleotides: TGTGCCAGCAGCTTGGTAATTCAGGGGGAGGAGCAGTTCTTC. This sequence encodes CASSLVIQGEEQFF. The whole variable domain, remainder taken from reference TRBV5-6 and TRBJ2-1, is DAGVTQSPTHLIKTRGQQVTLRCSPKSGHDTVSWYQQALGQGPQFIFQYYEEEERQRGNFPDRFSGHQFPNYSSELNVNALLLGDSALYLCASSLVIQGEEQFFGPGTRLTVL.

V and J are TRBV4-1 and TRBJ2-7, with a possible D match to TRBD1 (5 bases). Looked up from germline, CDR1 is MGHRA and CDR2 is YSYEKL. This CDR3 is built from 14 residues. The V gene lost 4 bases and the J gene lost 2 bases, with 12 bases spanning the gap. The DNA for the CDR3 is TGCGCCAGCAGCCTGAGGACACCTACCTACGAGCAGTACTTC. Translated: CASSLRTPTYEQYF.

This chain uses TRBV6-5 with TRBJ1-2; D not certain. Germline CDR1 and CDR2: MNHEY and SVGAGI. The CDR3 has 14 amino acids. V gave up 0 bases and J gave up 2 bases, with 7 bases separating them. Written as DNA, the CDR3 is TGTGCCAGCAGTTACTCTATACAAAACTATGGCTACACCTTC. It yields the protein CASSYSIQNYGYTF.

The rearrangement links TRBV27 to TRBJ2-5; TRBD1 aligns across 7 bases. The CDR3 loop spans 13 amino acids. Germline lookup yields CDR1 MNHEY and CDR2 SMNVEV (reference sequence). The junction had 5 bases not matched to a gene; V was cut back by 6 bases and J by 4 bases. In DNA form, the CDR3 reads TGTGCCAGCAGAAGGACAGGATCAGAGACCCAGTACTTC. Amino acid sequence: CASRRTGSETQYF.

This sequence joins TRBV29-1 and TRBJ2-3; possible D gene TRBD2, 5 bases. Germline loops: CDR1 SQVTM, CDR2 ANQGSEA. V lost 3 bases and J lost 3, with 10 bases in between. The CDR3 contains 13 residues. The chain's CDR3 is CSVDEGFTDTQYF. The DNA for the CDR3 is TGCAGCGTTGATGAGGGATTTACAGATACGCAGTATTTT.

The rearrangement joins TRBV24-1 to TRBJ2-1; 7 nucleotides line up with TRBD1. The V segment lost 7 bases and the J segment 5 bases; nucleotides outside the gene matches: 7. CDR3 length: 14 residues. Germline loops: CDR1 KGHDR, CDR2 SFDVKD. Here the CDR3 DNA reads TGTGCCACCAGACCGACAGGGTATAACAATGAGCAGTTCTTC. It yields the protein CATRPTGYNNEQFF.

The V call is TRBV3-1 (or the pseudogene TRBV3-2), the J call TRBJ1-3; D may be TRBD1 (6 bases). Trimming cost V 5 bases and J 9 bases, with 14 bases left between them. The CDR3 sequence is 13 residues long. CDR1 is LGHDT and CDR2 is YNNKEL in the germline V gene (reference sequence). CDR3 coding DNA: TGTGCCAGCAGCTCTAGGGGGTCGACCACCATATATTTT. It specifies CASSSRGSTTIYF.

The gene calls are TRBV7-2 and TRBJ1-6; no firm D call. The CDR3 is 16 residues long. CDR1 SGHTA and CDR2 FQGNSA come from the germline V gene. V was trimmed by 3 bases and J by 9 bases, leaving 18 bases between them. The CDR3 sequence is CASSFKSRGGSSPLHF. The CDR3 DNA sequence: TGTGCCAGCAGCTTTAAGAGTCGGGGAGGGAGTTCACCCCTCCACTTT. Based on the CDR3 plus reference TRBV7-2 and TRBJ1-6, the full variable domain is GAGVSQSPSNKVTEKGKDVELRCDPISGHTALYWYRQSLGQGLEFLIYFQGNSAPDKSGLPSDRFSAERTGGSVSTLTIQRTQQEDSAVYLCASSFKSRGGSSPLHFGNGTRLTVT.

The rearrangement uses TRBV28 and TRBJ1-3; 8 nucleotides agree with TRBD1. Germline V gene sequence: CDR1 MDHEN, CDR2 SYDVKM. The CDR3 totals 15 residues. V lost 5 bases and J lost 4; bases outside the gene matches: 7. The CDR3 nucleotides read TGTGCCAGCAGTCTGACAGGGGTCGGAGGAAACACCATATATTTT. It specifies CASSLTGVGGNTIYF.